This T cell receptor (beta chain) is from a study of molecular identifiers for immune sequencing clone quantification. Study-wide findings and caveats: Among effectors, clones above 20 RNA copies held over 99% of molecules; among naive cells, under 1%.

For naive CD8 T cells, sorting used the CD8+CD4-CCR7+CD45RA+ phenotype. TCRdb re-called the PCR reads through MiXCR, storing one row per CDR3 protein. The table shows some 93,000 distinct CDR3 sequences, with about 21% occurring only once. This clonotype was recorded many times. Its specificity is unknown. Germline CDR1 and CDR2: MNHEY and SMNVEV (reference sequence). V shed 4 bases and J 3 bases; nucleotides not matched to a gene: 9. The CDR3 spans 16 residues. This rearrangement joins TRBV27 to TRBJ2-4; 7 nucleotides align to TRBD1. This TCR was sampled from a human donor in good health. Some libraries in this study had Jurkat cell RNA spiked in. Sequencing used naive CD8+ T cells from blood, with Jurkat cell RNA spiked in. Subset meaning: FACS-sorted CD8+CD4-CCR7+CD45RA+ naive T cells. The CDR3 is CASSSRQGPYKNIQYF. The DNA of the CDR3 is TGTGCCAGCAGTTCGCGACAGGGCCCCTACAAAAACATTCAGTACTTC.